This TCR beta chain was identified in a study of T cell repertoires in cytomegalovirus infection. Study-wide findings and caveats: The cumulative frequency of public TCR beta families distinguished individuals who carried CMV together with the relevant HLA. CMV-specific HLA-C-restricted TCR beta clonotypes dominated the ex vivo response.

Turning to this clonotype: Its cognate antigen is unknown.

TCRdb reanalysed the reads using MiXCR and keeps one entry per CDR3 protein. The sample includes some 700,000 distinct CDR3 sequences, around 31% seen only once; the top ten take about 20%. V lost 2 bases, J lost 7 bases, and 8 bases lay in between. This CDR3 is 11 amino acids long. CDR1 is DFQATT, CDR2 SNEGSKA, per germline (reference sequence). The chain combines TRBV20-1 with TRBJ1-1; tentatively, D is TRBD1 (5 bases). Sequenced here: cultured PBMCs, sampled from culture after CMV antigen stimulation. This clonotype was sampled from a human donor in good health (CMV status not recorded). Some clones in this sample may be carry-over from other donors' samples. Here the CDR3 DNA reads TGCAGTGCTAGAAGGGGCAGTGAAGCTTTCTTT. Encoded protein: CSARRGSEAFF.